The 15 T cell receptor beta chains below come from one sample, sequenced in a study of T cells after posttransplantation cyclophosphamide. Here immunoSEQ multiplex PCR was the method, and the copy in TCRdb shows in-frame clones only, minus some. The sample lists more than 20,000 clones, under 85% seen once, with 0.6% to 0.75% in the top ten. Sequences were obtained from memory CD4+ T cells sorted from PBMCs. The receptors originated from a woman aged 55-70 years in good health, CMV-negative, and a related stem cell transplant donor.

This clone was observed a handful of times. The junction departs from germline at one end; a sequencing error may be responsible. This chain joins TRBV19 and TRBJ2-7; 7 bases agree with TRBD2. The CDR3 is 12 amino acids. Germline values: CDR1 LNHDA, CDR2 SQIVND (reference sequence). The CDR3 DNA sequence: TGTGCCAGCAGTAGGGAGGGGTACGAGCAGTACTTC. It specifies CASSREGYEQYF.

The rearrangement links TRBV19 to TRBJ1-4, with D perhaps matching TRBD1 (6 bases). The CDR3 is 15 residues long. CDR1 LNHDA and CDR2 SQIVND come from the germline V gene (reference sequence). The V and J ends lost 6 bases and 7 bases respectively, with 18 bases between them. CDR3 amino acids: CASRTSTGLREKLFF. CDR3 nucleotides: TGTGCCAGTAGAACTTCTACAGGGCTGCGTGAAAAACTGTTTTTT.

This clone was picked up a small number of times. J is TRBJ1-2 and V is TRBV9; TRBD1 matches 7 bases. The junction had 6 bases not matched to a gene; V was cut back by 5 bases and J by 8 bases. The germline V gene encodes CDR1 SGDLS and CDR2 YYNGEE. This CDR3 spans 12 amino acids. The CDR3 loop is CASREGASGYTF. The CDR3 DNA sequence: TGTGCCAGCAGGGAGGGGGCAAGCGGCTACACCTTC.

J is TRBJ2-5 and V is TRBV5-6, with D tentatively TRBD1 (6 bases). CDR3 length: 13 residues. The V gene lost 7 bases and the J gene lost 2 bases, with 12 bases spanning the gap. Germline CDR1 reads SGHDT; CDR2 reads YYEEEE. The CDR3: CASFPQGQETQYF. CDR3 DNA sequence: TGTGCCAGCTTTCCACAGGGTCAAGAGACCCAGTACTTC.

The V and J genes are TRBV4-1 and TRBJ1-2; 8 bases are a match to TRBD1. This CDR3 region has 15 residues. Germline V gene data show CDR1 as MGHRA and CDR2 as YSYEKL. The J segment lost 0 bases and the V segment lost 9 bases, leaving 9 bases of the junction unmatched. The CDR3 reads CASRAPGQANYGYTF. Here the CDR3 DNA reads TGCGCCAGTAGAGCACCGGGACAGGCTAACTATGGCTACACCTTC.

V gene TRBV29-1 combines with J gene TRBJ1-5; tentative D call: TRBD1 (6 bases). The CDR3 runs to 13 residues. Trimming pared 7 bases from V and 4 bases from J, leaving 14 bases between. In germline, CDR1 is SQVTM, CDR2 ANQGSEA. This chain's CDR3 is CSAVGQGNQPQHF. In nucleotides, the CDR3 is TGCAGCGCCGTCGGGCAGGGGAATCAGCCCCAGCATTTT.

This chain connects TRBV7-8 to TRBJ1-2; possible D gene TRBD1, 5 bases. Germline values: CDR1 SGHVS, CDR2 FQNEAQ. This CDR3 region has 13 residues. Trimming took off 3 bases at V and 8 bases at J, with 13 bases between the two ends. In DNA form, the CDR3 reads TGTGCCAGCAGCTTTCAGACAGTTAGAGGCTACACCTTC. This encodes CASSFQTVRGYTF.

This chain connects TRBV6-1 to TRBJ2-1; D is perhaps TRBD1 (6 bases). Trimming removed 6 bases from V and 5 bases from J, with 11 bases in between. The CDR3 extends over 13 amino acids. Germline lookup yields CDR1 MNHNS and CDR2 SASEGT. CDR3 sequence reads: CASRGTPNNEQFF. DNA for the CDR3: TGTGCCAGCAGAGGGACACCTAACAATGAGCAGTTCTTC.

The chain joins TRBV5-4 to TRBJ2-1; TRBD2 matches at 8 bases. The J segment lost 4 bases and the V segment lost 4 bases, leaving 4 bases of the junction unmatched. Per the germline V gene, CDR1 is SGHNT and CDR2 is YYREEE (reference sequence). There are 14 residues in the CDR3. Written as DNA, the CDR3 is TGTGCCAGCAGCCCGGGGGGGTCTTACAATGAGCAGTTCTTC. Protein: CASSPGGSYNEQFF.

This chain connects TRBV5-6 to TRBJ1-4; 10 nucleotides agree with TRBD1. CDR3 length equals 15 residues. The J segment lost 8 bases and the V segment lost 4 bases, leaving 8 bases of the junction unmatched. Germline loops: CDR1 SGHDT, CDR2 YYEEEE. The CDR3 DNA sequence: TGTGCCAGCAGCCGCCGGGACAGGGGAGGAGAAAAACTGTTTTTT. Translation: CASSRRDRGGEKLFF.

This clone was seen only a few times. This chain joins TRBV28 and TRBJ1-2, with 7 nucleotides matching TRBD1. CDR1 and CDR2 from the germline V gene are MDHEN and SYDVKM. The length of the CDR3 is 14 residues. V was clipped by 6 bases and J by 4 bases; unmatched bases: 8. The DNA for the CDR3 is TGTGCCAGCAGGCGACCGGGACAGTTCTATGGCTACACCTTC. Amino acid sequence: CASRRPGQFYGYTF.

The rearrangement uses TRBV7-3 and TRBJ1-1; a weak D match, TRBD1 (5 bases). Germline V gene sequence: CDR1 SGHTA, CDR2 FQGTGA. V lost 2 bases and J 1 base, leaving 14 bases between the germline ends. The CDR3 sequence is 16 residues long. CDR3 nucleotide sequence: TGTGCCAGCAGCTTATTAGGGGTACAAGGGAACACTGAAGCTTTCTTT. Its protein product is CASSLLGVQGNTEAFF.

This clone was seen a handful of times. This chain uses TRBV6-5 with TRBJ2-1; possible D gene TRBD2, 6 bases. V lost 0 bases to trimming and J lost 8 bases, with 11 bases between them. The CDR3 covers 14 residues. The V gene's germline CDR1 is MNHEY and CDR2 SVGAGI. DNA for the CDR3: TGTGCCAGCAGTTACTCGGCGGGGATATATGAGCAGTTCTTC. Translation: CASSYSAGIYEQFF.

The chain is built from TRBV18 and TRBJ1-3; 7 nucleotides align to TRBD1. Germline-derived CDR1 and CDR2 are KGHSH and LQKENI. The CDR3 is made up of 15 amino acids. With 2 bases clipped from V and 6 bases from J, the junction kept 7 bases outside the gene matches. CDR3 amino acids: CASSPALGGENTIYF. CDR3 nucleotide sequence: TGTGCCAGCTCACCAGCCCTAGGGGGCGAAAACACCATATATTTT.

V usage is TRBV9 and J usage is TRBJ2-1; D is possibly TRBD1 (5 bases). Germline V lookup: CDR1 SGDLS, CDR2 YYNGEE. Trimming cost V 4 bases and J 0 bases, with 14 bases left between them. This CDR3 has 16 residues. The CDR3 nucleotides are TGTGCCAGCAGCTCTACAGGATGGAGCTCCTACAATGAGCAGTTCTTC. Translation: CASSSTGWSSYNEQFF.